This TCR beta chain was obtained from a study of T-cell reconstitution after alpha-beta-depleted transplantation in children. CDR1 is LGHNA, CDR2 YSLEER, per germline. This CDR3 comprises 20 residues. Trimming at V came to 1 base and at J to 0 bases, leaving 15 bases not matched to a gene. A word on this clonotype: Its antigen is still unknown.

Preparation of the TCRbeta library was carried out with unique molecular identifiers. TCRdb re-analysed the PCR reads in MiXCR, keeping a single row per CDR3 protein. The data show 500,000 to 650,000 distinct CDR3 sequences, with 10% to 15% seen just once and about 2.2% held by the top ten. Study conclusions and caveats: Fresh T-cell production supplied most of the T-cell counts and diversity seen one year after transplant.

V usage is TRBV4-3 and J usage is TRBJ2-3; TRBD1 aligns across 8 bases. Sample: PBMCs, mostly from graft donor cells, taken 360 days after TCRalphabeta/CD19-depleted stem cell transplant. The source is a male patient between 5 and 17 years old who had a stem cell transplant for acute myeloid leukemia, so the T cells may come from the graft donor. The CDR3 nucleotides are TGCGCCAGCAGCCAAGCGAGGGGACAGGCAGGGGTTTCTAGCACAGATACGCAGTATTTT. It is translated as CASSQARGQAGVSSTDTQYF.